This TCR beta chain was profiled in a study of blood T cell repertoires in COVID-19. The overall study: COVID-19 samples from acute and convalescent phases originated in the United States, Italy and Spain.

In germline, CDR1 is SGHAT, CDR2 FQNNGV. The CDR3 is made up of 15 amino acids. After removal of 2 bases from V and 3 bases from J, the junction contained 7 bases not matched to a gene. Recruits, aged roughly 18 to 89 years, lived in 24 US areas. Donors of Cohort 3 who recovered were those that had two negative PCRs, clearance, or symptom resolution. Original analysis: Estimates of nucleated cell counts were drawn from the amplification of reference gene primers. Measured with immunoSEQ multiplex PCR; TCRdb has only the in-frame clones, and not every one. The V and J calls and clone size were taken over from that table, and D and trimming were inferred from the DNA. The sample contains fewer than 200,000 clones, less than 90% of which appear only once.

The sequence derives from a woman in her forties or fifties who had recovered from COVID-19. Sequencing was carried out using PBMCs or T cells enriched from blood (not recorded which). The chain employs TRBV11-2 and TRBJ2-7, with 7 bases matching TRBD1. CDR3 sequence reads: CASSLFLGQHYEQYV. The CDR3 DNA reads TGTGCCAGCAGCTTATTTTTGGGACAGCACTACGAGCAGTACGTC.